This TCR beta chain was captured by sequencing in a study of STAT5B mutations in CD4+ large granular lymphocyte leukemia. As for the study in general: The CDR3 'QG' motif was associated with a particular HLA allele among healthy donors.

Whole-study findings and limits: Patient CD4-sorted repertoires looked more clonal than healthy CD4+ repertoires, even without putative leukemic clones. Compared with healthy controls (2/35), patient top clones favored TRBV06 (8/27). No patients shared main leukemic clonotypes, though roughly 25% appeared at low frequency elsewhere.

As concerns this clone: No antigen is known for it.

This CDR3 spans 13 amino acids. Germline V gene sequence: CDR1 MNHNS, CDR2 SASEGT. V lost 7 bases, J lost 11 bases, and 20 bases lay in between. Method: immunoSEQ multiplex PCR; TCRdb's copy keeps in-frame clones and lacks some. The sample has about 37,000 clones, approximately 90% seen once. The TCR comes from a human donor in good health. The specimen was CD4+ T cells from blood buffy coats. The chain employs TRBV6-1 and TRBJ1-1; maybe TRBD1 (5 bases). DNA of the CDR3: TGTGCCAGCACCAAGGATCCCGGGGGGAAGGCTTTCTTT. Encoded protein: CASTKDPGGKAFF.